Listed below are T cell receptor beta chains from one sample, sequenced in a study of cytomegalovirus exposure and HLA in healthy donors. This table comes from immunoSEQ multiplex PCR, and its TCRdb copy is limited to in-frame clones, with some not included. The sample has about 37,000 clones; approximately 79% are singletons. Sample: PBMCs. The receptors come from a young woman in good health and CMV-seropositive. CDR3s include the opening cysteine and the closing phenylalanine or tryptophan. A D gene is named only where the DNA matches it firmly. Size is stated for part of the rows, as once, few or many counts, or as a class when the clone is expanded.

DNA: TGTGCCAGCAGTGAAGGACTAGCGGGACCGGAGACCCAGTACTTC
CDR3: CASSEGLAGPETQYF
J: TRBJ2-5
size: NA
V: TRBV2
D: TRBD2

DNA: TGTGCCAGCAGCCAATACCGGGACTTTAACAATGAGCAGTTCTTC
CDR3: CASSQYRDFNNEQFF
J: TRBJ2-1
size: NA
V: TRBV27
D: NA

DNA: TGTGCCAGCAGCTCGCTAGCGGGACCGTACAATGAGCAGTTCTTC
CDR3: CASSSLAGPYNEQFF
J: TRBJ2-1
size: once
V: TRBV7-9
D: TRBD2

DNA: TGTGCCAGCAGCCAAGTGGGGCTAGCGGGGGAATACGAGCAGTACTTC
CDR3: CASSQVGLAGEYEQYF
J: TRBJ2-7
size: NA
V: TRBV14
D: TRBD2

DNA: TGTGCCAGCAGCCTTAGCGGGATTCGCACAGATACGCAGTATTTT
CDR3: CASSLSGIRTDTQYF
J: TRBJ2-3
size: NA
V: TRBV14
D: TRBD2

DNA: TGTGTCAGCAGCCCGTGGGGGGTCTCCTACGAGCAGTACTTC
CDR3: CVSSPWGVSYEQYF
J: TRBJ2-7
size: NA
V: TRBV5-4
D: NA

DNA: TGCAGCGTTCGAAAGACAGGGGGCGCGGGGGAGCAGTACTTC
CDR3: CSVRKTGGAGEQYF
J: TRBJ2-7
size: once
V: TRBV29-1
D: TRBD1

DNA: TGTGCCATCAGTGGGGGCGGACAGGGGTCAGGAGATACGCAGTATTTT
CDR3: CAISGGGQGSGDTQYF
J: TRBJ2-3
size: NA
V: TRBV10-3
D: TRBD1

DNA: TGTGCCAGCAGCCAAGCGGTCAACTCCTACGAGCAGTACTTC
CDR3: CASSQAVNSYEQYF
J: TRBJ2-7
size: NA
V: TRBV14
D: NA

DNA: TGTGCCAGCAGCCAGCACTCCCGGGACTGGCTTACAGCGAATAGCAATCAGCCCCAGCATTTT
CDR3: CASSQHSRDWLTANSNQPQHF
J: TRBJ1-5
size: NA
V: TRBV4-2
D: NA

DNA: TGCGCCAGCAGCCAAGGGTGGACTAGCGGGGCCGGGGGGGAGACCCAGTACTTC
CDR3: CASSQGWTSGAGGETQYF
J: TRBJ2-5
size: NA
V: TRBV4-3
D: TRBD2

DNA: TGTGCCAGCAGCTTAGCAGGGTTAGGGAGGAACGAGCAGTACTTC
CDR3: CASSLAGLGRNEQYF
J: TRBJ2-7
size: NA
V: TRBV7-9
D: NA

DNA: TGCAGCGTTTTGGGGGGAGGAGGACCTAAGCTGGGCTCCTACAATGAGCAGTTCTTC
CDR3: CSVLGGGGPKLGSYNEQFF
J: TRBJ2-1
size: once
V: TRBV29-1
D: NA

DNA: TGTGCTAGTGGTTTGAAGGGACAGGGATTTTTCACCTACGAGCAGTACTTC
CDR3: CASGLKGQGFFTYEQYF
J: TRBJ2-7
size: once
V: TRBV12-5
D: TRBD1

DNA: TGTGCCAGCTCATTACACGACGGGTACGAGCAGTACTTC
CDR3: CASSLHDGYEQYF
J: TRBJ2-7
size: NA
V: TRBV18
D: NA

DNA: TGCAGCGTTGATACACTAGCGGGGCCGCAGCAGTACTTC
CDR3: CSVDTLAGPQQYF
J: TRBJ2-7
size: NA
V: TRBV29-1
D: TRBD2

DNA: TGTGCCAGTAGGGGAGGTTTCAATTCACCCCTCCACTTT
CDR3: CASRGGFNSPLHF
J: TRBJ1-6
size: NA
V: TRBV19
D: NA

DNA: TGTGCCACCTCGGACAGAGAGTACAATGAGCAGTTCTTC
CDR3: CATSDREYNEQFF
J: TRBJ2-1
size: NA
V: TRBV6-1
D: NA

DNA: TGTGCCAGCAAGGGGAGACAGGGGAACACTGAAGCTTTCTTT
CDR3: CASKGRQGNTEAFF
J: TRBJ1-1
size: NA
V: TRBV6-5
D: TRBD1

DNA: TGTGCCAGCAGGGTGGGGCCGGCAGCAGGATCCTCTGGAAACACCATATATTTT
CDR3: CASRVGPAAGSSGNTIYF
J: TRBJ1-3
size: NA
V: TRBV7-6
D: NA

DNA: TGTGCCAGTAGTCTGCGACTAGTGCAGGCCAAACAGACCCAGTACTTC
CDR3: CASSLRLVQAKQTQYF
J: TRBJ2-5
size: NA
V: TRBV19
D: NA

DNA: TGTGCCAGCAGCCAGAGGGGTAGGGAGGGGACCCAGTACTTC
CDR3: CASSQRGREGTQYF
J: TRBJ2-5
size: once
V: TRBV9
D: TRBD2

DNA: TGTGCCAGCAGCCCTGGTGGGGCGATGGCTGGAAACACCATATATTTT
CDR3: CASSPGGAMAGNTIYF
J: TRBJ1-3
size: NA
V: TRBV7-2
D: NA

DNA: TGTGCCAGCAGCTTTGACAGGGGAAACACCATATATTTT
CDR3: CASSFDRGNTIYF
J: TRBJ1-3
size: NA
V: TRBV7-2
D: NA

DNA: TGTGCCAGCAGCTTAGTCCTCGGCGACTCTTACGAGCAGTACTTC
CDR3: CASSLVLGDSYEQYF
J: TRBJ2-7
size: once
V: TRBV7-9
D: NA

DNA: TGTGCCAGCAGCTACTGGAATCAGCCCCAGCATTTT
CDR3: CASSYWNQPQHF
J: TRBJ1-5
size: NA
V: TRBV7-9
D: NA

DNA: TGTGCCAGCAGCCCGGGGGGTAGCTCTAGCTATGGCTACACCTTC
CDR3: CASSPGGSSSYGYTF
J: TRBJ1-2
size: few
V: TRBV7-2
D: NA

DNA: TGCGCCAGCAGCCAAGAGGGCGTGACAGGGCAAGAGACCCAGTACTTC
CDR3: CASSQEGVTGQETQYF
J: TRBJ2-5
size: NA
V: TRBV4-1
D: TRBD1

DNA: TGTGCCAGCAGTGAAGGACAGGTTGGAAACATTCAGTACTTC
CDR3: CASSEGQVGNIQYF
J: TRBJ2-4
size: NA
V: TRBV6-1
D: NA